This TCR beta chain is drawn from a study of T cell responses to AZD1222 COVID-19 vaccine. General study findings and limits: Sampling that yielded the repertoires occurred only after the peak T cell response. White British people made up most donors, females outnumbered males, and clonal diversity was possibly underestimated. Only a handful of AZD1222 recipients tested seropositive at baseline.

The data were produced by immunoSEQ multiplex PCR, yet TCRdb's version contains in-frame clones alone and is incomplete. The sample contains over 100,000 clones, approximately 91% of which appear only once. In the case of this clone: Its specificity is not known.

After removal of 11 bases from V and 0 bases from J, the junction contained 4 bases not matched to a gene. CDR3 length: 13 amino acids. The chain couples TRBV12-3 or TRBV12-4 to TRBJ2-1, with 7 bases fitting TRBD1. The clonotype originates from an adult who received the AZD1222 COVID-19 vaccine. The source material was peripheral blood, sampled 28 days after the second AZD1222 dose. The CDR3 spells CADRDSSYNEQFF. DNA for the CDR3: TGTGCCGACCGGGACAGCTCCTACAATGAGCAGTTCTTC.